This T cell receptor beta chain came from a study of T cell responses to AZD1222 COVID-19 vaccine. Only in-frame clones appear in the TCRdb table, and some are missing; sequencing was by immunoSEQ multiplex PCR. Of around 86,000 clones detected, around 89% appear once; the ten largest clones hold 8.4%. Comments on this clone: Antigen specificity is unknown.

Points from the study as a whole: Repertoire sampling happened only post peak T cell response.

This CDR3 has 15 residues. The V and J ends lost 6 bases and 1 base, in that order; junction bases with no gene match: 5. Looked up from germline, CDR1 is MNHEY and CDR2 is SMNVEV (reference sequence). The chain recombines TRBV27 with TRBJ2-2, with TRBD1 identical over 7 bases. The sample consisted of peripheral blood, taken on day 0 of AZD1222 vaccination. The origin of this receptor is an adult in good health. Here the CDR3 reads CASRLQGQNTGELFF. The DNA of the CDR3 is TGTGCCAGCAGATTACAGGGGCAGAACACCGGGGAGCTGTTTTTT.